This T cell receptor beta chain is from a study of blood T cell repertoires in COVID-19. Participant-given clinical history determined each cohort assignment. V was clipped by 3 bases and J by 2 bases; unmatched bases: 19. The CDR3 spans 19 residues. CDR1 is SGHRS and CDR2 is YFSETQ in the germline V gene. TCRdb's copy holds only in-frame clones and misses some; the assay was immunoSEQ multiplex PCR. The sample holds some 200,000 clones; 83% are singletons and the top ten take more than 4.5%. This receptor was obtained from a woman aged 50 to 60 who had been exposed to COVID-19. The specimen was PBMCs or T cells enriched from blood (not recorded which). V usage is TRBV5-1 and J usage is TRBJ1-1; 7 nucleotides align to TRBD1. CDR3 DNA sequence: TGCGCCAGCAGCTCATACAAGCCCACAGGGGCGAGACCTAACACTGAAGCTTTCTTT. Translating gives CASSSYKPTGARPNTEAFF. Together with reference TRBV5-1 and TRBJ1-1, the CDR3 gives the full variable domain: KAGVTQTPRYLIKTRGQQVTLSCSPISGHRSVSWYQQTPGQGLQFLFEYFSETQRNKGNFPGRFSGRQFSNSRSEMNVSTLELGDSALYLCASSSYKPTGARPNTEAFFGQGTRLTVV.